What follows are 16 T cell receptor beta chains derived from one specimen sequenced in a study of blood T cell repertoires in COVID-19. The assay was immunoSEQ multiplex PCR, and TCRdb's table has in-frame clones only and misses some. The data hold tens of thousands of clones, with 75% to 90% observed a single time. The sequenced material came from peripheral blood. These receptors all stem from a human donor in a cohort sampled during active COVID-19.

The chain is built from TRBV18 and TRBJ2-2; D remains ambiguous. The germline V gene encodes CDR1 KGHSH and CDR2 LQKENI. Trimming took off 8 bases at V and 0 bases at J, with 7 bases between the two ends. The length of the CDR3 is 13 residues. CDR3 loop: CASLRSNTGELFF. DNA of the CDR3: TGTGCCAGCCTGCGATCGAACACCGGGGAGCTGTTTTTT.

J is TRBJ2-1 and V is TRBV7-2, with a possible D match to TRBD1 (5 bases). CDR3 length: 13 residues. Trimming pared 2 bases from V and 5 bases from J, leaving 7 bases between. The germline CDR1 and CDR2 sequences are SGHTA and FQGNSA. The CDR3 DNA is TGTGCCAGCAGCTTATGGGGCAACAATGAGCAGTTCTTC. As protein: CASSLWGNNEQFF.

This chain links TRBV5-4 with TRBJ2-1; 11 bases are a match to TRBD1. V trimming: 4 bases; J trimming: 10 bases; junction bases outside the gene matches: 7. Per germline, CDR1 SGHNT and CDR2 YYREEE (reference sequence). The CDR3 is 14 residues long. CDR3 in DNA: TGTGCCAGCAGCCCCGGGACAGGGGGGCGAGAGCAGTTCTTC. This translates into CASSPGTGGREQFF.

V and J are TRBV3-1 (or the pseudogene TRBV3-2) and TRBJ2-2; 8 nucleotides align to TRBD2. Looked up from germline, CDR1 is LGHDT and CDR2 is YNNKEL (reference sequence). Trimming at V came to 6 bases and at J to 5 bases, leaving 8 bases not matched to a gene. CDR3 size: 15 residues. CDR3 sequence reads: CASSKAGVGTGELFF. The CDR3 nucleotides are TGTGCCAGCAGTAAAGCGGGAGTCGGTACCGGGGAGCTGTTTTTT.

The chain recombines TRBV7-3 with TRBJ2-5; 8 nucleotides align to TRBD1. Germline CDR1 and CDR2: SGHTA and FQGTGA. The CDR3 loop spans 15 amino acids. Trimming at V came to 5 bases and at J to 2 bases, leaving 7 bases not matched to a gene. The CDR3 loop is CASSRGQGNQETQYF. DNA of the CDR3: TGTGCCAGCAGCCGAGGACAGGGAAATCAAGAGACCCAGTACTTC. Complete variable domain (other parts from reference TRBV7-3 and TRBJ2-5): GAGVSQTPSNKVTEKGKYVELRCDPISGHTALYWYRQSLGQGPEFLIYFQGTGAADDSGLPNDRFFAVRPEGSVSTLKIQRTERGDSAVYLCASSRGQGNQETQYFGPGTRLLVL.

This chain joins TRBV5-5 and TRBJ1-5; no clear D gene. The CDR3 has 14 residues. CDR1 is SGHKS, CDR2 YYEKEE, per germline (reference sequence). The ends were cut back, 5 bases at V and 3 bases at J, with 12 bases in the middle. The CDR3 DNA reads TGTGCCAGCAGACCTAGCTGGGTCAATCAGCCCCAGCATTTT. Translation gives CASRPSWVNQPQHF.

This chain connects TRBV25-1 to TRBJ2-1; a weak D match, TRBD2 (6 bases). V was trimmed by 4 bases and J by 4 bases, leaving 14 bases between them. The CDR3 consists of 15 residues. CDR1 and CDR2 from the germline V gene are MGHDK and SYGVNS. In DNA, the CDR3 is TGTGCCAGCAGTGGCTCGCGACTAGTTTACAATGAGCAGTTCTTC. Protein sequence: CASSGSRLVYNEQFF.

The chain uses TRBV25-1 and TRBJ2-1; weak D call: TRBD2 (5 bases). Germline-derived CDR1 and CDR2 are MGHDK and SYGVNS. The CDR3 is 15 amino acids. The V end lost 6 bases, the J end lost 4 bases, and 16 bases lay between the germline ends. CDR3 sequence reads: CASRGLGRLYNEQFF. The CDR3 DNA reads TGTGCCAGCAGGGGGTTGGGGAGACTATACAATGAGCAGTTCTTC.

The rearrangement links TRBV4-1 to TRBJ2-1; 9 bases map to TRBD2. The CDR3 sequence is 15 residues long. The junction had 7 bases not matched to a gene; V was cut back by 3 bases and J by 7 bases. CDR1 and CDR2 (germline): MGHRA, YSYEKL. As DNA, the CDR3 is TGCGCCAGCAGCCACAGGACTAGCGCTAGGAATGAGCAGTTCTTC. Its protein is CASSHRTSARNEQFF.

The rearrangement uses TRBV7-9 and TRBJ2-1; no definite D call. V lost 3 bases and J lost 3, with 9 bases in between. This CDR3 is 14 amino acids long. Germline V lookup: CDR1 SEHNR, CDR2 FQNEAQ (reference sequence). CDR3 nucleotides: TGTGCCAGCAGCTTCATGGCAGGCTACAATGAGCAGTTCTTC. Translated: CASSFMAGYNEQFF. Filled out from reference TRBV7-9 and TRBJ2-1, the complete variable domain reads DTGVSQNPRHKITKRGQNVTFRCDPISEHNRLYWYRQTLGQGPEFLTYFQNEAQLEKSRLLSDRFSAERPKGSFSTLEIQRTEQGDSAMYLCASSFMAGYNEQFFGPGTRLTVL.

The chain joins TRBV6-4 to TRBJ2-7; weak D call: TRBD2 (7 bases). CDR3 length: 18 amino acids. The V end lost 2 bases, the J end lost 2 bases, and 22 bases lay between the germline ends. In germline, CDR1 is MRHNA, CDR2 SNTAGT. The CDR3 reads CASSDPRRRGAVPYEQYF. The CDR3 DNA reads as TGTGCCAGCAGTGACCCCCGCCGTCGGGGGGCCGTTCCCTACGAGCAGTACTTC.

CDR3 residues: CASSYGTGTYEQYF. In DNA form, the CDR3 reads TGTGCCAGCAGTTACGGGACAGGGACCTACGAGCAGTACTTC. The genes are TRBV6-5 and TRBJ2-7; 9 bases are shared with TRBD1. Germline V CDR1 and CDR2: MNHEY, SVGAGI. V lost 2 bases and J lost 2; bases outside the gene matches: 1. The length of the CDR3 is 14 residues.

The chain carries TRBV5-1 and TRBJ1-6; 12 bases agree with TRBD1. The J segment lost 8 bases and the V segment lost 0 bases, leaving 9 bases of the junction unmatched. The CDR3 runs to 18 residues. Germline CDR1 SGHRS, CDR2 YFSETQ. DNA of the CDR3: TGCGCCAGCAGCTTGGGGTCGTCGGGGACAGGGGGCTATTCACCCCTCCACTTT. This encodes CASSLGSSGTGGYSPLHF.

This chain links TRBV5-1 with TRBJ2-7; 11 nucleotides line up with TRBD2. CDR1 is SGHRS, CDR2 YFSETQ, per germline. The CDR3 consists of 15 residues. The trim removed 5 bases at V and 1 base at J, leaving 5 bases unmatched. The CDR3 DNA reads TGCGCCAGCAGTGGGCTAGCGGGAGGTTCCTACGAGCAGTACTTC. Translation: CASSGLAGGSYEQYF.

This chain joins TRBV21-1 and TRBJ2-7; no DNA check was done on the table's D call, TRBD2. TRBV21-1 constitutes a pseudogene. The CDR3 totals 14 residues. The CDR3 DNA reads TGTGCCGGCAGTGGGACTAGGGGAGACTACGAGCAGTACTTC. Translating it yields CAGSGTRGDYEQYF.

The genes are TRBV4-1 and TRBJ2-7; 7 nucleotides agree with TRBD1. The CDR3 length is 14 residues. The germline V gene encodes CDR1 MGHRA and CDR2 YSYEKL. Trimming removed 3 bases from V and 1 base from J; junction bases left unmatched: 3. The CDR3 here is CASSHPGQSYEQYF. CDR3 in DNA: TGCGCCAGCAGCCATCCGGGACAGTCCTACGAGCAGTACTTC.